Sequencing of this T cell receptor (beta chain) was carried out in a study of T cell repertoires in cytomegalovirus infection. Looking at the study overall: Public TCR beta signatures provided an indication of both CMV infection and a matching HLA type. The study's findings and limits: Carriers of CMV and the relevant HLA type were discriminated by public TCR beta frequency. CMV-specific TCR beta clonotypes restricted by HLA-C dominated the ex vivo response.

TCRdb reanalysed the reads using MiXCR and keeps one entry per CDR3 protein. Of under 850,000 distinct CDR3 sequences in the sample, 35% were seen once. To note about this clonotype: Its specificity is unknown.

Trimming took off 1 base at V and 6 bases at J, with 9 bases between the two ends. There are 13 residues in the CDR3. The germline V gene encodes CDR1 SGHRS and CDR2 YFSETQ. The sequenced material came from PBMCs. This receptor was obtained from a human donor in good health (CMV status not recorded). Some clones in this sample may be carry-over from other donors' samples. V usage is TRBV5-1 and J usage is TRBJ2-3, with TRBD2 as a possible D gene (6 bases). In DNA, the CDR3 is TGCGCCAGCAGCTTGTGGAGCGGGGATACGCAGTATTTT. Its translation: CASSLWSGDTQYF.